Below are 27 T cell receptor beta chains sequenced from a single sample in a study of T cell changes during pregnancy in multiple sclerosis. Produced via immunoSEQ multiplex PCR; TCRdb's table is partial and in-frame only. Here the sample spans tens of thousands of clones, around nine tenths being singletons. Sequencing used CD4+ T cells from peripheral blood mononuclear cells, obtained in the second trimester of pregnancy. The receptors derive from a female donor in good health, enrolled as a control in a pregnancy study.

The chain has TRBV27 and TRBJ2-5, with D maybe TRBD2 (6 bases). V shed 1 base and J shed 1 base, with 10 bases lying between them. The germline CDR1 and CDR2 sequences are MNHEY and SMNVEV (reference sequence). This CDR3 is 15 amino acids long. This chain's CDR3 is CASSLWRESQETQYF. The CDR3 nucleotides read TGTGCCAGCAGTTTATGGCGGGAATCCCAAGAGACCCAGTACTTC.

The genes are TRBV7-3 and TRBJ2-5; 9 bases are shared with TRBD1. V lost 5 bases, J lost 5 bases, and 9 bases stayed unmatched. The CDR3 loop spans 15 amino acids. Germline V gene sequence: CDR1 SGHTA, CDR2 FQGTGA. Written as DNA, the CDR3 is TGTGCCAGCAGCCCGACCGGGACAGGGCGGGAGACCCAGTACTTC. Protein sequence: CASSPTGTGRETQYF.

The chain uses TRBV5-1 and TRBJ2-2; perhaps TRBD1 as D (6 bases). This CDR3 spans 16 amino acids. Deletions cut 3 bases from V and 2 bases from J, with 14 bases between. Germline V gene lookup returns CDR1 SGHRS and CDR2 YFSETQ. The CDR3 loop is CASSSGTLINTGELFF. The CDR3 nucleotides are TGCGCCAGCAGCTCGGGGACACTGATAAACACCGGGGAGCTGTTTTTT.

V gene TRBV7-8 combines with J gene TRBJ2-1, with 7 bases identical to TRBD1. From germline, CDR1 is SGHVS and CDR2 FQNEAQ. With 2 bases clipped from V and 2 bases from J, the junction kept 9 bases outside the gene matches. CDR3 size: 17 residues. Here the CDR3 reads CASSLLGDSRAYNEQFF. The CDR3 DNA follows: TGTGCCAGCAGCTTACTGGGGGACAGTAGAGCCTACAATGAGCAGTTCTTC.

The rearrangement links TRBV4-2 to TRBJ1-5; D unresolved. Per germline, CDR1 LGHNA and CDR2 YNFKEQ. With 0 bases removed from V and 6 bases from J, the gap between germline ends came to 15 bases. The CDR3 is made up of 16 amino acids. The CDR3 here is CASSQDTVPTGQPQHF. In DNA form, the CDR3 reads TGTGCCAGCAGCCAAGATACGGTCCCCACGGGTCAGCCCCAGCATTTT.

The genes are TRBV7-9 and TRBJ2-5, with a possible D match to TRBD1 (5 bases). Trimming removed 5 bases at V and 5 bases at J, with 21 bases between. Germline assignment: CDR1 SEHNR and CDR2 FQNEAQ (reference sequence). There are 16 residues in the CDR3. The CDR3 loop reads CASSQGGRGDLETQYF. The CDR3 bases are TGTGCCAGCAGCCAGGGCGGACGTGGGGATTTGGAGACCCAGTACTTC. The full variable domain, completed using reference TRBV7-9 and TRBJ2-5, is DTGVSQNPRHKITKRGQNVTFRCDPISEHNRLYWYRQTLGQGPEFLTYFQNEAQLEKSRLLSDRFSAERPKGSFSTLEIQRTEQGDSAMYLCASSQGGRGDLETQYFGPGTRLLVL.

CDR3 in DNA: TGTGCCAGCAGCCAGGGCCTCTTCGGCGAGCAGTACTTC. Its translation is CASSQGLFGEQYF. The chain carries TRBV7-7 and TRBJ2-7, with D tentatively TRBD1 (5 bases). The CDR3 length is 13 residues. Trimming cost V 5 bases and J 6 bases, with 14 bases left between them. From germline, CDR1 is SSHAT and CDR2 FNYEAQ (reference sequence).

The gene calls are TRBV21-1 and TRBJ2-2; TRBD2 was called by the table and not checked on the DNA. TRBV21-1 is annotated as a pseudogene. The CDR3 is made up of 19 amino acids. CDR3 amino acids: CASSKALTSGSRETGELFF. DNA of the CDR3: TGTGCCAGCAGCAAAGCGCTGACTAGCGGGAGCAGGGAGACCGGGGAGCTGTTTTTT.

The chain recombines TRBV25-1 with TRBJ1-6; 7 nucleotides line up with TRBD1. The CDR3 covers 14 residues. Germline V CDR1 and CDR2: MGHDK, SYGVNS. V shed 5 bases, J shed 9 bases, and the junction held 7 bases outside the gene matches. DNA for the CDR3: TGTGCCAGCAGTAAAGGGGGCTCGGGTTCACCCCTCCACTTT. Its translation is CASSKGGSGSPLHF.

The chain recombines TRBV4-2 with TRBJ1-2, with 8 bases fitting TRBD1. CDR1 is LGHNA and CDR2 is YNFKEQ in the germline V gene. Trimming took 3 bases from V and 8 from J; bases not matched to a gene: 2. CDR3 size: 12 residues. The DNA for the CDR3 is TGTGCCAGCAGCCAGGACAGGGAAGGCTACACCTTC. Translating gives CASSQDREGYTF.

The chain is built from TRBV5-1 and TRBJ2-7, with D perhaps matching TRBD1 (6 bases). Trimming stripped 0 bases from V and 3 bases from J, with 13 bases between. Germline V gene data show CDR1 as SGHRS and CDR2 as YFSETQ. This CDR3 is 15 amino acids long. CDR3 sequence: CASSLDTGFSYEQYF. The CDR3 nucleotides are TGCGCCAGCAGCTTGGATACAGGGTTCAGCTACGAGCAGTACTTC.

This chain joins TRBV7-3 and TRBJ2-2; tentative D call: TRBD2 (5 bases). Between the trimmed V and J ends, which lost 5 bases and 6 bases, there was a span of 19 bases. CDR1 SGHTA and CDR2 FQGTGA come from the germline V gene. The CDR3 is 16 amino acids. The CDR3 bases are TGTGCCAGCAGCCCATACGGGGATGCAACCCCCGGGGAGCTGTTTTTT. This translates into CASSPYGDATPGELFF. Full variable domain (missing parts from reference TRBV7-3 and TRBJ2-2): GAGVSQTPSNKVTEKGKYVELRCDPISGHTALYWYRQSLGQGPEFLIYFQGTGAADDSGLPNDRFFAVRPEGSVSTLKIQRTERGDSAVYLCASSPYGDATPGELFFGEGSRLTVL.

This chain uses TRBV27 with TRBJ1-6, with 8 bases matching TRBD1. Germline trimming cut 2 bases from V and 9 bases from J; bases unmatched to any gene: 12. Germline assignment: CDR1 MNHEY and CDR2 SMNVEV (reference sequence). This CDR3 comprises 17 residues. The CDR3 loop is CASSLLSADRGSSPLHF. DNA of the CDR3: TGTGCCAGCAGTTTACTCTCCGCAGACAGGGGAAGTTCACCCCTCCACTTT.

This clone was detected once. The chain has TRBV15 and TRBJ1-5, with 9 positions matching TRBD1. This CDR3 spans 16 amino acids. Per germline, CDR1 LNHNV and CDR2 YYDKDF (reference sequence). The V gene end was trimmed by 2 bases and the J gene end by 3 bases; junction bases not matched to a gene: 5. CDR3 DNA: TGTGCCACCAGCAGACCGGGACAGGGCATCAATCAGCCCCAGCATTTT. Amino acid sequence: CATSRPGQGINQPQHF. Together with reference TRBV15 and TRBJ1-5, the CDR3 gives the full variable domain: DAMVIQNPRYQVTQFGKPVTLSCSQTLNHNVMYWYQQKSSQAPKLLFHYYDKDFNNEADTPDNFQSRRPNTSFCFLDIRSPGLGDTAMYLCATSRPGQGINQPQHFGDGTRLSIL.

This clone was seen only a few times. V and J are TRBV7-2 and TRBJ2-5; D ambiguous. The CDR3 consists of 12 residues. Trimming stripped 5 bases from V and 9 bases from J, with 13 bases between. Germline loops: CDR1 SGHTA, CDR2 FQGNSA. The CDR3 sequence: CASSPLTSSQYF. The CDR3 nucleotides read TGTGCCAGCAGCCCGCTCACATCGTCCCAGTACTTC.

This chain uses TRBV29-1 with TRBJ2-5; tentative D call: TRBD2 (5 bases). CDR1 and CDR2 from the germline V gene are SQVTM and ANQGSEA. The CDR3 runs to 12 residues. Trimming stripped 7 bases from V and 0 bases from J, with 9 bases between. CDR3 in amino acids: CSGGNHQETQYF. The CDR3 bases are TGCAGCGGAGGGAACCACCAAGAGACCCAGTACTTC.

This rearrangement joins TRBV6-1 to TRBJ2-3; the D gene is possibly TRBD2 (6 bases). CDR3 size: 16 residues. Germline values: CDR1 MNHNS, CDR2 SASEGT. Trimming stripped 0 bases from V and 3 bases from J, with 13 bases between. CDR3 in amino acids: CASSEARRVGTDTQYF. The CDR3 DNA is TGTGCCAGCAGTGAAGCGCGGAGGGTCGGAACAGATACGCAGTATTTT.

The chain recombines TRBV6-1 with TRBJ1-5; 7 nucleotides match TRBD1. The trim removed 2 bases at V and 6 bases at J, leaving 4 bases unmatched. This CDR3 is 14 amino acids long. From germline, CDR1 is MNHNS and CDR2 SASEGT. In nucleotides, the CDR3 is TGTGCCAGCAGTGAACCACAGGGGCGTCAGCCCCAGCATTTT. Translated: CASSEPQGRQPQHF.

The CDR3 is CASSERQGGTEAFF. Here the CDR3 DNA reads TGTGCCAGCAGTGAGAGACAAGGTGGTACTGAAGCTTTCTTT. The gene calls are TRBV6-1 and TRBJ1-1; D is uncertain. Germline CDR1 MNHNS, CDR2 SASEGT. V lost 3 bases and J 5 bases, leaving 13 bases between the germline ends. This CDR3 comprises 14 residues.

Here the CDR3 DNA reads TGTGCCAGTGGTCCCGGGACAGGGGTGGGAGCTAATGAAAAACTGTTTTTT. This translates into CASGPGTGVGANEKLFF. J is TRBJ1-4 and V is TRBV19; 10 bases are shared with TRBD1. Germline V CDR1 and CDR2: LNHDA, SQIVND (reference sequence). J was trimmed by 3 bases and V by 8 bases; bases with no gene match: 12. The CDR3 is 17 residues long.

Here the CDR3 DNA reads TGTGCCATACCAGACGGGCGGGGGGGCAGCACAGATACGCAGTATTTT. Translation: CAIPDGRGGSTDTQYF. The chain couples TRBV5-4 to TRBJ2-3, with 9 bases fitting TRBD2. CDR1 is SGHNT and CDR2 is YYREEE in the germline V gene (reference sequence). Trimming at V came to 9 bases and at J to 0 bases, leaving 11 bases not matched to a gene. This CDR3 spans 16 amino acids.

V is TRBV19 and J is TRBJ2-1; 9 bases line up with TRBD2. The CDR3 loop spans 18 amino acids. The V gene's germline CDR1 is LNHDA and CDR2 SQIVND (reference sequence). Trimming at V came to 6 bases and at J to 4 bases, leaving 16 bases not matched to a gene. CDR3 nucleotide sequence: TGTGCCAGTAGGGAAAGATTTAAGCGGGGGGCCGCATACAATGAGCAGTTCTTC. Protein: CASRERFKRGAAYNEQFF.

The chain recombines TRBV7-7 with TRBJ2-5; 9 bases match TRBD1. The CDR3 length is 14 residues. Germline values: CDR1 SSHAT, CDR2 FNYEAQ (reference sequence). V was clipped by 5 bases and J by 4 bases; unmatched bases: 5. In DNA form, the CDR3 reads TGTGCCAGCAGCCCAAAGACAGGGGGAGAGACCCAGTACTTC. It codes for CASSPKTGGETQYF.

J is TRBJ2-7 and V is TRBV7-8; tentatively, D is TRBD2 (6 bases). The CDR3 consists of 17 residues. The germline V gene encodes CDR1 SGHVS and CDR2 FQNEAQ. V was clipped by 5 bases and J by 4 bases, with 24 bases between them. The CDR3 loop reads CASSALIRDSSRYEQYF. CDR3 DNA: TGTGCCAGCAGCGCACTTATCCGGGACTCGAGTAGGTACGAGCAGTACTTC.

The chain has TRBV18 and TRBJ1-5; TRBD1 matches 7 bases. The CDR3 spans 14 residues. V shed 4 bases and J 4 bases; nucleotides not matched to a gene: 4. Germline V gene data show CDR1 as KGHSH and CDR2 as LQKENI. CDR3 region: CASSLGQANQPQHF. DNA of the CDR3: TGTGCCAGCTCACTCGGACAGGCTAATCAGCCCCAGCATTTT.

The chain carries TRBV7-2 and TRBJ2-3; TRBD1 aligns across 9 bases. The germline gives CDR1 SGHTA, CDR2 FQGNSA. J gave up 3 bases and V 2 bases, and 6 bases lay outside the gene matches. This CDR3 comprises 16 residues. Written as DNA, the CDR3 is TGTGCCAGCAGCTTACGGGACAGGGTTGGGACAGATACGCAGTATTTT. This codes for CASSLRDRVGTDTQYF.

The gene calls are TRBV5-1 and TRBJ1-5, with 7 bases that match TRBD1. Germline V gene sequence: CDR1 SGHRS, CDR2 YFSETQ. V was pared by 0 bases and J by 6 bases, with 6 bases of the junction left unmatched. The CDR3 has 15 amino acids. This CDR3 is CASSLAGAGGQPQHF. The CDR3 DNA is TGCGCCAGCAGCTTGGCCGGGGCAGGGGGTCAGCCCCAGCATTTT. The full variable domain, in which reference TRBV5-1 and TRBJ1-5 provide the parts outside the CDR3, is KAGVTQTPRYLIKTRGQQVTLSCSPISGHRSVSWYQQTPGQGLQFLFEYFSETQRNKGNFPGRFSGRQFSNSRSEMNVSTLELGDSALYLCASSLAGAGGQPQHFGDGTRLSIL.